A selection of T cell receptor beta chains follows, all from one sample in a study of T cells expressing NK-cell markers. TCRdb re-analyzed the 5' RACE reads; it lists each CDR3 protein once, without DNA. The sample table includes about half a million distinct CDR3 sequences. Sequenced input: blood T cells: a sorted CD56 or NKG2C T cell subset, CD4+ or CD8+ T cells, or bulk PBMC T cells (not recorded which). The receptors originated from a woman between 50 and 59 years old in good health. Each CDR3 is given with its conserved first and last residue.

length	V	J	CDR3
15	TRBV7-9	TRBJ2-3	CASSPRGTGGDTQYF
14	TRBV29-1	TRBJ2-1	CGLFLAGGYNEQFF
17	TRBV2	TRBJ2-3	CASSRESGPHHTDTQYF
15	TRBV4-1	TRBJ2-7	CASSQGHTATYEQYF
15	TRBV4-1	TRBJ2-6	CASSLLHSGANVLTF
16	TRBV5-1	TRBJ2-1	CASSLFSSAAYNEQFF
15	TRBV29-1	TRBJ1-1	CSCDKGGGRNTEAFF
15	TRBV7-6	TRBJ2-7	CASSLSGTRSTEQYF
15	TRBV12-3/TRBV12-4	TRBJ1-6	CASSRDPMGNSPLHF
16	TRBV9	TRBJ2-1	CASSPHGSGSINEQFF
15	TRBV5-1	TRBJ1-4	CASSLGRANGEKLFF
15	TRBV28	TRBJ2-7	CASSSPGTGHGEQYF
11	TRBV24-1	TRBJ1-1	CATRYQRSTFF
15	TRBV18	TRBJ2-2	CASSKGQTDTGELFF
17	TRBV5-1	TRBJ1-1	CASSYRQGGRMNTEAFF
12	TRBV12-3/TRBV12-4	TRBJ2-4	CATMSSGNIQYF
15	TRBV15	TRBJ2-5	CATSRVAALRETQYF
14	TRBV14	TRBJ2-1	CASKPSKGFNEQFF
15	TRBV7-9	TRBJ2-3	CASSPRDLSTDTQYF
13	TRBV6-5	TRBJ2-7	CASSYGAYYEQYF
19	TRBV27	TRBJ1-5	CASSLRRASGNGGNQPQHF
16	TRBV5-1	TRBJ2-7	CASSPSRVWGRYEQYF
15	TRBV5-1	TRBJ2-3	CASSTARLGTDTQYF
14	TRBV5-1	TRBJ2-5	CASSLEVDLGTQYF
16	TRBV15	TRBJ2-2	CATSSRPRVGAGELFF
11	TRBV29-1	TRBJ2-7	CSVETAHEQYF
18	TRBV27	TRBJ2-5	CASSLSKIAGGVQGTQYF
17	TRBV20-1	TRBJ2-7	CSARDGGGTSGTYEQYF
13	TRBV6-5	TRBJ1-2	CASRRGLNYGYTF
13	TRBV19	TRBJ1-3	CANSYLSGNTIYF
13	TRBV6-6	TRBJ1-1	CASTRIGFVEAFF
12	TRBV7-9	TRBJ1-2	CASSLMDYGYTF
12	TRBV4-1	TRBJ2-7	CASSSDRDEQYF
13	TRBV2	TRBJ2-1	CANLAGRPNEQFF
15	TRBV5-1	TRBJ2-2	CASGPGQEFTGELFF
14	TRBV11-2	TRBJ2-1	CASSLGGQGNEQFF
16	TRBV4-1	TRBJ2-7	CASSRGLAGVGVEQYF
16	TRBV9	TRBJ2-7	CASSVAGTGTLDEQYF
17	TRBV10-2	TRBJ2-1	CASRRTSGRVVRNEQFF
16	TRBV5-5	TRBJ2-2	CASSIRDRLSTGELFF
15	TRBV4-1	TRBJ2-1	CASSQAAGRGNEQFF
15	TRBV11-2	TRBJ2-2	CASSRDRKNTGELFF
11	TRBV20-1	TRBJ1-1	CSAQVGTEAFF
14	TRBV29-1	TRBJ2-1	CSVRRDRANNEQFF
15	TRBV20-1	TRBJ2-3	CSARVWRVGTDTQYF
13	TRBV6-6	TRBJ2-5	CASTRGQGETQYF
17	TRBV4-1	TRBJ2-3	CASSQAGTSGSTDTQYF
14	TRBV12-3/TRBV12-4	TRBJ1-6	CASGWTQRNSPLHF
16	TRBV27	TRBJ2-3	CASKLNGHLSTDTQYF
12	TRBV5-5	TRBJ2-1	CASSWAEGEQFF
15	TRBV3-1	TRBJ1-1	CASSQVRRGNTEAFF
15	TRBV7-2	TRBJ2-3	CASSLESGGRDTQYF
12	TRBV28	TRBJ1-2	CASSPLTRGYTF